Listed below are T cell receptor beta chains from one sample, sequenced in a study of cytomegalovirus exposure and HLA in healthy donors. TCRdb's table, derived via immunoSEQ multiplex PCR, lists solely in-frame clones and lacks some. The sample lists 200,000 or so clones; roughly 82% were seen once. The sequenced material came from PBMCs. The receptors were sampled from a man aged 18 to 29 in good health and CMV-seropositive. Each CDR3 is given with its conserved first and last residue. The D gene is left open where the match is weak. Clone size is given for some rows only: seen once, a few or many times, or a class if the clone is expanded.

v_call	d_call	j_call	clone_size	cdr3_nt	cdr3_aa
TRBV19	.	TRBJ1-2	.	TGTGCCAGTAGTATTCCGGGTGGCTACACCTTC	CASSIPGGYTF
TRBV2	.	TRBJ2-2	.	TGTGCCAGCACTGGACTTAACACCGGGGAGCTGTTTTTT	CASTGLNTGELFF
TRBV18	.	TRBJ1-5	.	TGTGCCAGCTCGACCCAGGGGCGGTGGCAGCCCCAGCATTTT	CASSTQGRWQPQHF
TRBV5-1	.	TRBJ1-1	once	TGCGCCAGCAGCCCTGGCGGCAGCCTGAACACTGAAGCTTTCTTT	CASSPGGSLNTEAFF
TRBV7-9	TRBD1	TRBJ1-1	.	TGTGCCAGCAGCACAGGGGGCTCGGGCACTGAAGCTTTCTTT	CASSTGGSGTEAFF
TRBV29-1	TRBD1	TRBJ1-2	.	TGCAGCGTCGACAGGGACTATGGCTACACCTTC	CSVDRDYGYTF
TRBV28	TRBD1	TRBJ2-2	.	TGTGCCAGCAGTCCTGGGACAGCTACGAACACCGGGGAGCTGTTTTTT	CASSPGTATNTGELFF
TRBV27	TRBD1	TRBJ2-7	.	TGTGCCAGCAGGACAGGGACATCCTACGAGCAGTACTTC	CASRTGTSYEQYF
TRBV27	TRBD1	TRBJ2-7	.	TGTGCCAGCAGTGCGACTTTGACAGGGGACTACGAGCAGTACTTC	CASSATLTGDYEQYF
TRBV28	.	TRBJ2-3	.	TGTGCCAGCACCACGCCAGCGCTTGGCACAGATACGCAGTATTTT	CASTTPALGTDTQYF
TRBV9	TRBD1	TRBJ1-4	.	TGTGCCAGCAGCGTAGTTTCTCCGGGACAGTATGAAAAACTGTTTTTT	CASSVVSPGQYEKLFF
TRBV5-4	.	TRBJ2-1	.	TGTGCCAGCAGCTCCACGACTACCAACCTTCTCAATGAGCAGTTCTTC	CASSSTTTNLLNEQFF
TRBV15	TRBD1	TRBJ2-5	.	TGTGCCACCAGCAGAGCCGGGACAGGGCAAGAGACCCAGTACTTC	CATSRAGTGQETQYF
TRBV27	.	TRBJ2-7	few	TGTGCCAGCACTTCGCGAACAGGAGCCGAGCAGTACTTC	CASTSRTGAEQYF
TRBV30	TRBD1	TRBJ1-6	.	TGTGCCTGGAGACGAGTGGGAGGGACAGGTGATAATTCACCCCTCCACTTT	CAWRRVGGTGDNSPLHF
TRBV5-6	.	TRBJ1-1	.	TGTGCCAGCAGCTTGGCCTTACAGCCTGAAGCTTTCTTT	CASSLALQPEAFF
TRBV19	TRBD2	TRBJ2-7	.	TGTGCCAGTAGTAGGACTAGCGGGAGCTCCTACGAGCAGTACTTC	CASSRTSGSSYEQYF
TRBV6-1	.	TRBJ1-1	.	TGTGCCAGCAGCGAAACTGGGGGAGGGACTGAAGCTTTCTTT	CASSETGGGTEAFF
TRBV7-2	.	TRBJ2-7	.	TGTGCCAGCAGCTTAGGGGGGGCGGGAGTGGCCTACGAGCAGTACTTC	CASSLGGAGVAYEQYF
TRBV6-5	TRBD1	TRBJ2-1	.	TGTGCCAGCAGTTCCGGACAGGGGAGGAAGTTCTTC	CASSSGQGRKFF
TRBV7-9	TRBD2	TRBJ2-1	.	TGTGCCAGCAGCTCCGAAAGACTAGCGGGAGGGTTAGGCAATGAGCAGTTCTTC	CASSSERLAGGLGNEQFF
TRBV7-9	.	TRBJ1-2	.	TGTGCCAGCAGCCTACAGGGCGACTATGGCTACACCTTC	CASSLQGDYGYTF
TRBV19	.	TRBJ1-5	once	TGTGCCAGTAGGCCCAGGGGTAATAGCAATCAGCCCCAGCATTTT	CASRPRGNSNQPQHF
TRBV30	TRBD2	TRBJ2-1	.	TGTGCCTGGAGCCCCCTCCCCGGACTAGCGGCTTACAATGAGCAGTTCTTC	CAWSPLPGLAAYNEQFF
TRBV29-1	TRBD1	TRBJ2-1	.	TGCAGCGTGGCGACAGGGAGCTCCTACAATGAGCAGTTCTTC	CSVATGSSYNEQFF
TRBV27	TRBD1	TRBJ1-4	once	TGTGCCAGCAGTTTATTGGGGGACAGTCTTCTGTTTTTT	CASSLLGDSLLFF
TRBV30	.	TRBJ2-2	.	TGTGCCTGGGATCAGGGAGGAACCGGGGAGCTGTTTTTT	CAWDQGGTGELFF
TRBV6-4	.	TRBJ1-1	once	TGTGCCAGCAGTAGGGGAGGCGGCACTGAAGCTTTCTTT	CASSRGGGTEAFF
TRBV20-1	TRBD1	TRBJ1-2	.	TGCAGTGCTCTTGACAGGGACGGCTACACCTTC	CSALDRDGYTF
TRBV15	TRBD2	TRBJ2-1	.	TGTGCCACCAGCAGAGGGGCTAGCGGGATAAAGTTCTTC	CATSRGASGIKFF
TRBV10-3	TRBD1	TRBJ2-7	.	TGTGCCATCAGTGAGTCGGGCAGGGGGACGGGAGAGCAGTACTTC	CAISESGRGTGEQYF
TRBV27	.	TRBJ2-2	.	TGTGCCAGCAGTTTATCGAGCAGGGTCGTCGGGGAGCTGTTTTTT	CASSLSSRVVGELFF
TRBV19	TRBD2	TRBJ2-5	.	TGTGCCAGTAGTATAGGACTAGCGGAGACCCAGTACTTC	CASSIGLAETQYF
TRBV28	.	TRBJ1-5	.	TGTGCCAGCAGACCTTTTCAGGGGACCACTCAGCCCCAGCATTTT	CASRPFQGTTQPQHF
TRBV15	.	TRBJ1-4	.	TGTGCCACCAGCCTAAAGCCAGGGGCGCCTAATGAAAAACTGTTTTTT	CATSLKPGAPNEKLFF
TRBV5-4	TRBD1	TRBJ1-5	.	TGTGCCAGCAGCCCGGACAGGGGAGTAGGTCAGCCCCAGCATTTT	CASSPDRGVGQPQHF
TRBV28	TRBD1	TRBJ2-5	.	TGTGCCAGCAGTTCAATAGTCCCGGGACAGGGACAGGCTGAGACCCAGTACTTC	CASSSIVPGQGQAETQYF
TRBV4-3	TRBD1	TRBJ2-7	.	TGCGCCAGCAGCCAAGATCTGGGGGACAGGACCCACGAGCAGTACTTC	CASSQDLGDRTHEQYF
TRBV28	.	TRBJ1-2	.	TGTGCCAGCAGTGCGCCCGCGAGCGAGGTATATGGCTACACCTTC	CASSAPASEVYGYTF
TRBV5-6	TRBD1	TRBJ1-5	.	TGTGCCAGCAGCTCCGGCGACAGGGCGAGCAATCAGCCCCAGCATTTT	CASSSGDRASNQPQHF
TRBV18	.	TRBJ2-1	.	TGTGCCAGCTCACCCGTTGTGGTAGCGGTGTTCTCCTACAATGAGCAGTTCTTC	CASSPVVVAVFSYNEQFF
TRBV19	.	TRBJ1-2	.	TGTGCCAGTAGTATTACTGGGGAGGATGGCTACACCTTC	CASSITGEDGYTF
TRBV6-1	.	TRBJ2-5	.	TGTGCCAGCAGTGAAGGGGCAGGGCAATTGGAGACCCAGTACTTC	CASSEGAGQLETQYF
TRBV6-4	.	TRBJ2-5	.	TGTGCCAGCAACTCACCAGAGACCCAGTACTTC	CASNSPETQYF
TRBV6-5	.	TRBJ2-2	.	TGTGCCAGCAGAACCAGGGGGGACACCGGGGAGCTGTTTTTT	CASRTRGDTGELFF
TRBV7-8	TRBD2	TRBJ2-1	.	TGTGCCAGCAGCCCGACACTAGCGGGAGCTTCCAATGAGCAGTTCTTC	CASSPTLAGASNEQFF
TRBV11-2	.	TRBJ2-7	once	TGTGCCAGCAGCCCTCTTACCGGGTCCGCCTACGAGCAGTACTTC	CASSPLTGSAYEQYF
TRBV7-3	TRBD2	TRBJ2-2	many	TGTGCCAGCAGCCCCGGGACTAGCCTTAACACCGGGGAGCTGTTTTTT	CASSPGTSLNTGELFF
TRBV18	.	TRBJ2-7	.	TGTGCCAGCTCACCCCGTAGGGGGGGTCCGTCCTACGAGCAGTACTTC	CASSPRRGGPSYEQYF
TRBV30	.	TRBJ1-1	.	TGTGCCTCATACGACACCTTTGAAGCTTTCTTT	CASYDTFEAFF
TRBV29-1	.	TRBJ1-1	.	TGCAGCGTTTCTGGCATGAACACTGAAGCTTTCTTT	CSVSGMNTEAFF
TRBV6-4	.	TRBJ1-1	.	TGTGCCAGCAGGAAAGGGGCGAACACTGAAGCTTTCTTT	CASRKGANTEAFF
TRBV18	TRBD2	TRBJ2-2	.	TGTGCCAGCTCACAGCGGGACTACAACACCGGGGAGCTGTTTTTT	CASSQRDYNTGELFF